The rows below give T cell receptor beta chains drawn from one sample of a study of blood T cells in healthy people across ages. MiXCR, applied by TCRdb to the 5' RACE reads, yields one record per CDR3 protein. This table has roughly 1.7 million distinct CDR3 sequences, roughly 30% appearing once. The sequenced sample consisted of blood. These receptors came from a woman under 40 in good health. Both conserved end residues are part of each CDR3. D genes are given only for firm matches. Clone size appears in some rows only: once, few, many, or a class for an expanded clone.

CDR3nt | CDR3aa | d_gene | abundance | j_gene | v_gene
TGTGCCAGCAGCTTCGCCTCGTACGATGAGCAGTTCTTC | CASSFASYDEQFF | NA | NA | TRBJ2-1 | TRBV7-2
TGCAGTGCTAGACCATTCTCCGGGACTAGCGGGACCCTCACAGATACGCAGTATTTT | CSARPFSGTSGTLTDTQYF | TRBD2 | NA | TRBJ2-3 | TRBV20-1
TGCAGTGCTGGCAGACAGGGATTAGCTTTCTTT | CSAGRQGLAFF | TRBD1 | once | TRBJ1-1 | TRBV20-1
TGTGCCAGCAGTTATGGGTACACCGGGGAGCTGTTTTTT | CASSYGYTGELFF | NA | few | TRBJ2-2 | TRBV28
TGCAGTGCTAGCCACAGGGGGGATGGCTACACCTTC | CSASHRGDGYTF | TRBD1 | few | TRBJ1-2 | TRBV20-1
TGTGCCAGCAGCTTAGGGTGGACTGGGGCCAACGTCCTGACTTTC | CASSLGWTGANVLTF | NA | few | TRBJ2-6 | TRBV7-6
TGCGCCAGCAGCCGTACTAGCTCGAACACCGGGGAGCTGTTTTTT | CASSRTSSNTGELFF | NA | NA | TRBJ2-2 | TRBV4-1
TGCAGCACAGCCCAGGGGGTAGTTAACAATGAGCAGTTCTTC | CSTAQGVVNNEQFF | TRBD1 | few | TRBJ2-1 | TRBV29-1
TGTGCCACCAGCGAGAGGGACAGAAAGATGGATCCCTGCGAGCAGTACTTC | CATSERDRKMDPCEQYF | TRBD1 | NA | TRBJ2-7 | TRBV15
TGTGCCAGCAGCGTAGCGGAGGACATTACGCAGTATTTT | CASSVAEDITQYF | NA | NA | TRBJ2-3 | TRBV9
TGCGCCAGTAGTTTAGGCGTTTTAAGGGGGCCCCACGAGCAGTACTTC | CASSLGVLRGPHEQYF | TRBD1 | NA | TRBJ2-7 | TRBV12-3/TRBV12-4
TGCGCCAGCAGCTTAATCGGTTCTTCGGCGGGGGGGTTGAAAGAGACCCAGTACTTC | CASSLIGSSAGGLKETQYF | TRBD2 | NA | TRBJ2-5 | TRBV5-1